This entry is about one TCR beta chain. Per the original methods: Nucleated cell number was recorded as an estimate derived from reference gene primer amplification. Using immunoSEQ multiplex PCR, the repertoire was profiled, and TCRdb retains in-frame clones only, with some absent. The V and J calls and the clone size are those of that table, but D and trimming were determined from the DNA. The data contain fewer than 250,000 clones, less than 90% of them singletons. The V gene end was trimmed by 8 bases and the J gene end by 6 bases; junction bases not matched to a gene: 3. This CDR3 is 14 amino acids long. Germline values: CDR1 LNHDA, CDR2 SQIVND (reference sequence). The sample originates from a study of blood T cell repertoires in COVID-19.

V usage is TRBV19 and J usage is TRBJ2-2; 13 bases map to TRBD2. The sequence derives from a man aged 25-40 years with acute or convalescent COVID-19. Material: peripheral blood. The CDR3 sequence: CASWTSGRSGELFF. CDR3 nucleotides: TGTGCCAGTTGGACTAGCGGGAGATCCGGGGAGCTGTTTTTT.